This T cell receptor beta chain was sequenced during a study of shared clonotypes between healthy human individuals. Some clones are missing from TCRdb's copy, which holds only in-frame ones; the method was immunoSEQ multiplex PCR. Among more than 400,000 clones, 90% to 97% were seen once, and the ten largest hold 0.05% to 0.07%. Study-wide points: Few donors limited the genetic and exposure-history diversity represented.

Naive CD45RA+ and memory CD45RA-negative subsets were split from CD4+ cells. Germline V gene sequence: CDR1 DFQATT, CDR2 SNEGSKA (reference sequence). This CDR3 is built from 11 residues. V was trimmed by 7 bases and J by 1 base, leaving 7 bases between them. Concerning this clone itself: As yet, its antigen is unknown.

This TCR came from a woman aged 25 to 39 in good health. Specimen: naive CD4+ T cells sorted from blood. As for subset: CD45RA+ positively selected. The chain carries TRBV20-1 and TRBJ1-1; maybe TRBD1 (6 bases). CDR3 in amino acids: CSVDRNTEAFF. In nucleotides, the CDR3 is TGCAGTGTGGACAGGAACACTGAAGCTTTCTTT.